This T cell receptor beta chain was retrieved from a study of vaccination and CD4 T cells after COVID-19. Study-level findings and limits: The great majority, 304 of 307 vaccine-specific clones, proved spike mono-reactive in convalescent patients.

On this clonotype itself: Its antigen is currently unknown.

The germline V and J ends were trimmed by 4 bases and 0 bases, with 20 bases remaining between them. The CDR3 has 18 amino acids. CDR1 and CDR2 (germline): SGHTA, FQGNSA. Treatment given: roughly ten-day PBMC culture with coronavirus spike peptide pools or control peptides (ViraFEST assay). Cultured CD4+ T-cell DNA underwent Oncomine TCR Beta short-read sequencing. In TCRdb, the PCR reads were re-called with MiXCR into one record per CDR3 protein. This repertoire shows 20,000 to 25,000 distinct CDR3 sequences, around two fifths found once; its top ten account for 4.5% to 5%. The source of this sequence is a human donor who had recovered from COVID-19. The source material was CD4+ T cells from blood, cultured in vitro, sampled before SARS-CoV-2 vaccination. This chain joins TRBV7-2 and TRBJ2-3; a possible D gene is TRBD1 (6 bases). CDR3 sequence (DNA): TGTGCCAGCAGCTATCCTTCCCTCACAGGGTATAGCACAGATACGCAGTATTTT. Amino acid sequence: CASSYPSLTGYSTDTQYF.